The 3 T cell receptor beta chains below come from one sample, sequenced in a study of OX40 agonist ivuxolimab in advanced cancers. Only in-frame clones appear in the TCRdb table, and some are missing; sequencing was by immunoSEQ multiplex PCR. This sample yields about 150,000 clones, of which under 95% are seen a single time; about 0.31% belongs to the top ten. Sample: CD4+ or CD8+ T cells sorted from blood, taken in a trial of the OX40 agonist ivuxolimab. These receptors came from an adult with an advanced solid tumor such as melanoma, head and neck, liver or kidney cancer.

The chain is built from TRBV14 and TRBJ1-3; a weak D match, TRBD1 (6 bases). From germline, CDR1 is SGHDN and CDR2 FVKESK. There are 14 residues in the CDR3. Trimming shortened V by 2 bases and J by 4 bases, and 9 bases separated the two germline ends. The DNA of the CDR3 is TGTGCCAGCAGCCAACAGGGACAAGGAAACACCATATATTTT. Protein product: CASSQQGQGNTIYF.

This chain joins TRBV5-1 and TRBJ2-1; D may be TRBD2 (5 bases). Per germline, CDR1 SGHRS and CDR2 YFSETQ. The ends were cut back, 3 bases at V and 0 bases at J, with 19 bases in the middle. This CDR3 is built from 18 residues. For the CDR3, the DNA is TGCGCCAGCAGCTCCCTCCCCCTAGCCTTGAGCTCCTACAATGAGCAGTTCTTC. Protein sequence: CASSSLPLALSSYNEQFF.

The chain links TRBV18 to TRBJ1-5, with TRBD1 as a possible D gene (5 bases). V was cut by 1 base and J by 2 bases, with 12 bases left in between. The CDR3 consists of 16 residues. The germline V gene has CDR1 KGHSH and CDR2 LQKENI. In DNA form, the CDR3 reads TGTGCCAGCTCACCACGGGGGGGGACGGGCAATCAGCCCCAGCATTTT. It specifies CASSPRGGTGNQPQHF.